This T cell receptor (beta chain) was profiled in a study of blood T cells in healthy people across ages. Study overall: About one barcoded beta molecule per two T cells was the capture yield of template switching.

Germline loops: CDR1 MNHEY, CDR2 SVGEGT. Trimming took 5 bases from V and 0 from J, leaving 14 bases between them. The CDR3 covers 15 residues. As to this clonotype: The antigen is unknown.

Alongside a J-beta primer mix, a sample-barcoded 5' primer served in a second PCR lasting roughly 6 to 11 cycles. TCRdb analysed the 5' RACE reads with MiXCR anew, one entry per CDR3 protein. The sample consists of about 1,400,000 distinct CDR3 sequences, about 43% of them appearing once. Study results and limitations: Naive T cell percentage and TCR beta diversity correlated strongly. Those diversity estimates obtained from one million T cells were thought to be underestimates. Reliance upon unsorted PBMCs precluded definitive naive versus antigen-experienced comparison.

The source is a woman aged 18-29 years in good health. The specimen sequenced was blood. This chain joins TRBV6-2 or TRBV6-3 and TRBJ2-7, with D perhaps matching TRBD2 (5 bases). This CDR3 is CASSGRGGNSYEQYF. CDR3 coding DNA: TGTGCCAGCAGTGGACGGGGTGGGAACTCCTACGAGCAGTACTTC.